Here is one T cell receptor (beta chain) with its context. This specimen belongs to a study of control samples from healthy donors and cancer patients. This CDR3 contains 13 residues. Germline CDR1 and CDR2: SEHNR and FQNEAQ (reference sequence). The ends lost 7 bases at V and 7 bases at J; junction bases unmatched: 6. Only in-frame clones appear in the TCRdb table, and some are missing; sequencing was by immunoSEQ multiplex PCR. Seen here are 150,000 to 200,000 clones, around nine tenths observed once, and the top ten hold under 2%. Sequenced material: blood. This chain links TRBV7-9 with TRBJ1-4; the match to TRBD1 covers 7 bases. The clonotype comes from a man between 18 and 29 years old in good health. CDR3: CASMKGAGEKLFF. CDR3 nucleotide sequence: TGTGCCAGCATGAAGGGGGCGGGTGAAAAACTGTTTTTT.